What follows is one T cell receptor beta chain and its context. CDR3 length: 13 amino acids. Trimming stripped 3 bases from V and 6 bases from J, with 11 bases between. Sequenced by immunoSEQ multiplex PCR; TCRdb stores in-frame clones only, minus some. Counted here are approximately 360,000 clones, 88% occurring once; the ten biggest clones make up around 0.97%. This sample is drawn from a study of blood T cell repertoires in COVID-19. In the study overall: The cDNA or gDNA used as material had been derived from T cells, B-cell-depleted T cells, or PBMCs.

This chain uses TRBV12-3 or TRBV12-4 with TRBJ1-2, with a weak D call TRBD1 (5 bases). Sequencing was done on a sample of PBMCs or T cells enriched from blood (not recorded which). The TCR sequence derives from a woman in her twenties or thirties with acute COVID-19. CDR3 amino acids: CASSLRQGDGYTF. The CDR3 DNA reads as TGTGCCAGCAGTTTGAGGCAGGGTGATGGCTACACCTTC.